This is a list of T cell receptor beta chains from one sample in a study of shared clonotypes between healthy human individuals. Measured with immunoSEQ multiplex PCR; TCRdb has only the in-frame clones, and not every one. Of over a million clones listed, 95% to 99% are singletons. Sequenced material: naive CD4+ T cells sorted from blood. Source of these receptors: a man younger than 40 in good health. Each CDR3 is given with its conserved first and last residue. Fields, in order: J gene, clone size, D gene, V gene, CDR3 length, CDR3 DNA, CDR3 protein. The D gene is left open where the match is weak. A clone size is listed for some rows: how often the clone was seen (once, few, many), or a class if it is expanded.

TRBJ2-6	NA	NA	TRBV5-1	17	TGCGCCAGCAGCGATGGGGGGGCGGCCTCTGGGGCCAACGTCCTGACTTTC	CASSDGGAASGANVLTF
TRBJ2-5	NA	NA	TRBV6-1	14	TGTGCCAGCTCCGTCGGCAGGGGAGGGGAGACCCAGTACTTC	CASSVGRGGETQYF
TRBJ2-7	NA	NA	TRBV5-5	16	TGTGCCAGCAGCCCGTTCCCCGGGACTGTCACCTACGAGCAGTACTTC	CASSPFPGTVTYEQYF
TRBJ1-2	NA	NA	TRBV28	10	TGTGCCAGCAGAGACTTTGGCTACACCTTC	CASRDFGYTF
TRBJ1-4	NA	NA	TRBV18	17	TGTGCCAGCTCAACGAACGGACCGGGACTGGGGAATGAAAAACTGTTTTTT	CASSTNGPGLGNEKLFF
TRBJ2-7	NA	TRBD2	TRBV5-8	17	TGTGCCAGCAGCTTGGCCGAAACTAGCGGCTACTCCTACGAGCAGTACTTC	CASSLAETSGYSYEQYF
TRBJ2-1	NA	TRBD2	TRBV10-2	20	TGCGCCAGCAGATCATCTCCCGGGACTAGCGGGAGAGCCTCCTACAATGAGCAGTTCTTC	CASRSSPGTSGRASYNEQFF
TRBJ1-2	NA	TRBD1	TRBV28	12	TGTGCCAGCAACCTACTACAGGGGGGCTACACCTTC	CASNLLQGGYTF
TRBJ2-1	NA	TRBD2	TRBV28	16	TGTGCCAGCAGTTTAGGTTCCGCGGGAGGGTGGAATGAGCAGTTCTTC	CASSLGSAGGWNEQFF
TRBJ1-5	NA	TRBD1	TRBV19	17	TGTGCCAGTAGTATAGATAAAGAGGGGGCGATTAATCAGCCCCAGCATTTT	CASSIDKEGAINQPQHF
TRBJ2-2	NA	TRBD2	TRBV27	14	TGTGCCAGCAAGGGACTAGCGGGGACCGGGGAGCTGTTTTTT	CASKGLAGTGELFF
TRBJ1-5	NA	TRBD1	TRBV5-4	14	TGTGCCAGCAGCCTGGACAGGGGCAATCAGCCCCAGCATTTT	CASSLDRGNQPQHF
TRBJ2-5	NA	NA	TRBV28	14	TGTGCCAGCAGGAACCAGGAGCCCAAAGAGACCCAGTACTTC	CASRNQEPKETQYF
TRBJ2-1	NA	TRBD2	TRBV19	16	TGTGCCAGTAGTATAGGAGCGGGAGGCTCCTACAATGAGCAGTTCTTC	CASSIGAGGSYNEQFF
TRBJ2-1	NA	NA	TRBV5-4	12	TGTGCCAGCAACCACCCCGGACTGGAGCAGTTCTTC	CASNHPGLEQFF
TRBJ1-2	NA	TRBD1	TRBV5-1	14	TGCGCCAGCAGCTTTGGAGGGGGCGCGTTGGGCTACACCTTC	CASSFGGGALGYTF
TRBJ2-7	once	TRBD1	TRBV5-6	16	TGTGCCAGCAGCGACAGGGTGCGACAAATCTCCTACGAGCAGTACTTC	CASSDRVRQISYEQYF
TRBJ2-7	NA	TRBD2	TRBV5-3	19	TGTGCCAGAAGCTTTTCGGGACTAGCGGGAACTAATATCTCCTACGAGCAGTACTTC	CARSFSGLAGTNISYEQYF
TRBJ2-1	NA	NA	TRBV9	15	TGTGCCAGCAGCGTAGAGGGGGTTTGGGTAAATGAGCAGTTCTTC	CASSVEGVWVNEQFF
TRBJ2-7	NA	NA	TRBV5-1	14	TGCGCCAGCAGCTTGGCAAGCCACTACTACGAGCAGTACTTC	CASSLASHYYEQYF
TRBJ2-4	NA	TRBD1	TRBV23-1	20	TGCGCCAGCAGTCAACTCGACGCCCGGGACAGAGGTCTAGCCAAAAACATTCAGTACTTC	CASSQLDARDRGLAKNIQYF
TRBJ2-1	NA	NA	TRBV2	15	TGTGCCAGCAGTTTGGAGGGCCTGACGAACAATGAGCAGTTCTTC	CASSLEGLTNNEQFF
TRBJ1-2	NA	NA	TRBV7-6	12	TGTGCCAGCAGCCCCCAGGGCCATGGCTACACCTTC	CASSPQGHGYTF
TRBJ1-1	NA	NA	TRBV18	15	TGTGCCAGCTCAGGGGGGCCAGTTGGGTACACTGAAGCTTTCTTT	CASSGGPVGYTEAFF
TRBJ1-2	NA	NA	TRBV28	15	TGTGCCAGCAGTTTATTTAACAGACAGCACTATGGCTACACCTTC	CASSLFNRQHYGYTF
TRBJ1-2	NA	NA	TRBV10-2	13	TGCGCCAGCAGTAGGGCCAAGTCCTATGGCTACACCTTC	CASSRAKSYGYTF
TRBJ2-7	few	TRBD2	TRBV5-1	14	TGCGCCAGCAGCTTGACTAGCGGACCCTACGAGCAGTACTTC	CASSLTSGPYEQYF
TRBJ2-4	NA	TRBD2	TRBV7-9	15	TGTGCCAGCAGCTTAACGGGAGGGAGGGGAAACATTCAGTACTTC	CASSLTGGRGNIQYF
TRBJ1-6	NA	TRBD1	TRBV18	14	TGTGCCAGCTCACCAGACAGGGGAGGTTCACCCCTCCACTTT	CASSPDRGGSPLHF
TRBJ2-3	NA	TRBD1	TRBV5-6	15	TGTGCCAGCAGCTTGGCCCGGAGACAGGGTGGAACGCAGTATTTT	CASSLARRQGGTQYF
TRBJ2-4	NA	TRBD1	TRBV18	13	TGTGCCAGCTCACCAAGGACAGGGGAAGGTCAGTACTTC	CASSPRTGEGQYF
TRBJ1-2	once	TRBD1	TRBV15	14	TGTGCCACCAGCACGCCGGGACAGGGCGACGGCTACACCTTC	CATSTPGQGDGYTF
TRBJ2-7	NA	NA	TRBV6-5	15	TGTGCCAGCAGTTACTCCCTGGGGAGCTCCTACGAGCAGTACTTC	CASSYSLGSSYEQYF
TRBJ2-5	once	TRBD1	TRBV27	15	TGTGCCAGCAGTCCGACAGGGGGGCAACAAGAGACCCAGTACTTC	CASSPTGGQQETQYF
TRBJ2-2	once	NA	TRBV5-1	15	TGCGCCAGCAGCTCCCTGGACCCGAACACCGGGGAGCTGTTTTTT	CASSSLDPNTGELFF
TRBJ1-2	NA	TRBD1	TRBV10-3	11	TGTGCCATCACCCAGGGGGCTGGCTACACCTTC	CAITQGAGYTF
TRBJ2-7	NA	NA	TRBV28	11	TGTGCCAGTCGGGCCTCCTACGAGCAGTACTTC	CASRASYEQYF
TRBJ2-1	NA	TRBD2	TRBV15	16	TGTGCCACCAGCAGCTCTCTTCGGGAGGGCGACAATGAGCAGTTCTTC	CATSSSLREGDNEQFF
TRBJ1-1	once	TRBD1	TRBV2	14	TGTGCCAGCAGGCGCCGAACAGGGGACACTGAAGCTTTCTTT	CASRRRTGDTEAFF
TRBJ1-5	NA	NA	TRBV19	15	TGTGCCAGTAAGGGGGGTGGACGGGGCAATCAGCCCCAGCATTTT	CASKGGGRGNQPQHF
TRBJ2-1	NA	NA	TRBV21-1	19	TGTGCCAGCAGCAAAAAAGGATGGCAGGCATCGGCTCTGCACAATGAGCAGTTCTTC	CASSKKGWQASALHNEQFF